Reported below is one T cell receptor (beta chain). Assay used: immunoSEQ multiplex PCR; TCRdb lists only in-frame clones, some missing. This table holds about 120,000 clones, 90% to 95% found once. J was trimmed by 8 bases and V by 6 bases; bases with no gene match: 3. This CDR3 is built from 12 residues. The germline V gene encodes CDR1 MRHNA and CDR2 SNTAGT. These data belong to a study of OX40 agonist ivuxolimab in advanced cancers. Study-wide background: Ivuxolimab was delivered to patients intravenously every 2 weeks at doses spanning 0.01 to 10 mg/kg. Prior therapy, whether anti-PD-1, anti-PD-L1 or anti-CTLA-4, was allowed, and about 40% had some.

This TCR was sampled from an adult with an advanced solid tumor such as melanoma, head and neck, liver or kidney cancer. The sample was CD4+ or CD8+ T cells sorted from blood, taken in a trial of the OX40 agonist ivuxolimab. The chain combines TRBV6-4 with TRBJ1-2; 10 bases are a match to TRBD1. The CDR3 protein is CASRRDRGGYTF. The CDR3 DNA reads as TGTGCCAGCAGGAGGGACAGGGGCGGCTACACCTTC.